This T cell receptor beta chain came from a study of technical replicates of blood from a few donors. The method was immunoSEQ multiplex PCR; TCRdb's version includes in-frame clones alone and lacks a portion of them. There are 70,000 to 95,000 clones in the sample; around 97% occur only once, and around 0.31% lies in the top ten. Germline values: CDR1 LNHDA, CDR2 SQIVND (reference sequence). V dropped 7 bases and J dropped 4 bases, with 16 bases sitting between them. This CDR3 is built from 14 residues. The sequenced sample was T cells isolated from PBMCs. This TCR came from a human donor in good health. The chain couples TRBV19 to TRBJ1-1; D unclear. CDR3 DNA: TGTGCCAGTACCTTGGGTCCCACGGGCACTGAAGCTTTCTTT. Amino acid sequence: CASTLGPTGTEAFF.